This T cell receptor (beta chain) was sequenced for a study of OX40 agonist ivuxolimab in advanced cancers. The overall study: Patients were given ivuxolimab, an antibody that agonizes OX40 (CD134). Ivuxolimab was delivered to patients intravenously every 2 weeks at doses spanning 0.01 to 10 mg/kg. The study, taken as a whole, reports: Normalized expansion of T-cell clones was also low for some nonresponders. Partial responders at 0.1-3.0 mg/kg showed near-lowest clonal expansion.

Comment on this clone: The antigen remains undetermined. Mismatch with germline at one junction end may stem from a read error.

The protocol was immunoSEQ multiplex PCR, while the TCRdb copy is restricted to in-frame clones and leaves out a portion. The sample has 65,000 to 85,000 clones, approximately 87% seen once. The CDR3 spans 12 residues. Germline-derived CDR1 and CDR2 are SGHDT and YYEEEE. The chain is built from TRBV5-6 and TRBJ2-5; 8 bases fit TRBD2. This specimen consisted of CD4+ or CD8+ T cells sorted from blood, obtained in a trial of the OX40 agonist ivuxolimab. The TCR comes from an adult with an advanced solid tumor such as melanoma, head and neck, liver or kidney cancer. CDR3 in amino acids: CASSPRGSGVNF. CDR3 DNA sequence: TGTGCCAGCAGCCCACGGGGTAGCGGGGTAAACTTC. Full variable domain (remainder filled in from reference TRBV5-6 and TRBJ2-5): DAGVTQSPTHLIKTRGQQVTLRCSPKSGHDTVSWYQQALGQGPQFIFQYYEEEERQRGNFPDRFSGHQFPNYSSELNVNALLLGDSALYLCASSPRGSGVNFGPGTRLLVL.